The clone carrying this TCR beta chain was counted many times. The source of the sample is a study of regulatory T cells in long-lasting Graves disease. The CDR3 has 13 residues. Trimming pared 5 bases from V and 0 bases from J, leaving 7 bases between. Germline CDR1 is LNHDA and CDR2 is SQIVND (reference sequence). Documented time point: persistent/refractory GD, antithyroid drugs over 5 years with positive TRAb. Preparation of the TCR library used RNA extracted from PBMCs. Investigators prepared the TCR beta libraries by applying iRepertoire HTBI primers and Arm-PCR of CDR3 regions. TCRdb ran MiXCR on the multiplex PCR reads and lists one entry per CDR3 protein. The data show 250,000 to 300,000 distinct CDR3 sequences, more than 20% seen once.

The sequencing used peripheral blood mononuclear cells (PBMCs), collected when the disease was refractory, from a patient treated with antithyroid drugs. The receptor's source is a female donor with Graves disease. This rearrangement joins TRBV19 to TRBJ2-5; D is uncertain. The CDR3 spells CASSGAYQETQYF. The CDR3, as DNA: TGTGCCAGTAGTGGAGCGTACCAAGAGACCCAGTACTTC.